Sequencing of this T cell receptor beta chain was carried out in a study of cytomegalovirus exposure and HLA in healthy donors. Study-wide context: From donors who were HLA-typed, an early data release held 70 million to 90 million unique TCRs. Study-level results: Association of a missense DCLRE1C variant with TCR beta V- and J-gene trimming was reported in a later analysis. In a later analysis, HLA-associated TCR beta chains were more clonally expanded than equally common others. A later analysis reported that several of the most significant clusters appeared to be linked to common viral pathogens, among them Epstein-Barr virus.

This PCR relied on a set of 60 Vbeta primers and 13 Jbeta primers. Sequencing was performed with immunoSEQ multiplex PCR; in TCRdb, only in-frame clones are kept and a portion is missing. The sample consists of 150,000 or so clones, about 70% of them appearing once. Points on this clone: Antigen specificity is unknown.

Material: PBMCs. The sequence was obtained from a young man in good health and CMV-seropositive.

This CDR3 reads CAISAGTSGGWGEQYF. CDR3 coding DNA: TGTGCCATCAGTGCCGGGACTAGCGGGGGCTGGGGAGAGCAGTACTTC. V gene TRBV10-3 combines with J gene TRBJ2-7; the match to TRBD2 covers 14 bases. With 4 bases clipped from V and 7 bases from J, the junction kept 9 bases outside the gene matches. From germline, CDR1 is ENHRY and CDR2 SYGVKD. The CDR3 length is 16 residues.